The TCR beta chain under discussion was sequenced for a study of OX40 agonist ivuxolimab in advanced cancers. The overall study: Among those enrolled, mean age was roughly 55 years (range about 23 to 90) and over 70% were male. The study's findings and limits: More expanded clones were seen, on average, in CD8+ T cells than in CD4+.

The CDR3 sequence is 11 residues long. Germline V gene data show CDR1 as MNHNS and CDR2 as SASEGT. Trimming took 7 bases from V and 4 from J, leaving 8 bases between them. As concerns this clone: Antigen unknown.

The method was immunoSEQ multiplex PCR; TCRdb's version includes in-frame clones alone and lacks a portion of them. The data contain 70,000 to 90,000 clones, about 88% of them seen just once; the ten biggest clones take up approximately 10%. The chain carries TRBV6-1 and TRBJ2-7; D perhaps matches TRBD1 (6 bases). The source of this sequence is an adult with an advanced solid tumor such as melanoma, head and neck, liver or kidney cancer. The sample was CD4+ or CD8+ T cells sorted from blood, taken in a trial of the OX40 agonist ivuxolimab. DNA for the CDR3: TGTGCCAGCAAGCAGGGGTACGAGCAGTACTTC. Translating it yields CASKQGYEQYF.